This TCR beta chain was identified during a study of T cells after yellow fever vaccination. Study details: Low-cell-number fractions underwent preparation using SMART-Seq v4 Ultra Low Input.

Trimming removed 1 base from V and 5 bases from J; junction bases left unmatched: 9. CDR1 is SGHTA and CDR2 is FQGTGA in the germline V gene. CDR3 length: 16 residues. TCRdb re-analysed the 5' RACE reads in MiXCR, keeping a single row per CDR3 protein. The sample records over 300,000 distinct CDR3 sequences, around 7% being singletons. There are many counts of this clonotype. The J gene is TRBJ2-3, the V gene TRBV7-3; 7 nucleotides line up with TRBD2. The sequence came from a man between 18 and 29 years old who received the YFV17D yellow fever vaccine. The input for sequencing was PBMCs, taken around 45 days after the first yellow fever vaccination. The chain's CDR3 is CASSLNSRGVRDTQYF. The CDR3 DNA reads as TGTGCCAGCAGCTTAAATTCCCGGGGGGTGAGAGATACGCAGTATTTT.